Sequencing of this T cell receptor (beta chain) was carried out in a study of beta chain features in type 1 diabetes. The study, taken as a whole, reports: TCRB CDR3s were moderately but significantly shorter in Type 1 diabetes patients in all four CD4+ subsets.

Note on this clone: Its antigen is unidentified.

Every bit of the isolated RNA underwent reverse transcription, so sequencing read expressed TCRB transcripts. Produced via immunoSEQ multiplex PCR; TCRdb's table is partial and in-frame only. The sample gives some 410,000 clones, more than 9.5% of which show up once; 0.04% to 0.05% is in the top ten. Averaging around 120 mL, one heparinised blood draw came from each individual donor. Trimming cost V 7 bases and J 5 bases; bases outside gene matches: 4. The germline V gene encodes CDR1 LGHNT and CDR2 FRNRAP. The CDR3 consists of 12 residues. Sequencing was done on a sample of naive CD4+ T cells from blood. The chain has TRBV12-5 and TRBJ2-5, with TRBD1 identical over 7 bases. The sequence was collected from a woman aged 18 to 35 in good health. The CDR3 loop is CASAGGWETQYF. CDR3 bases: TGTGCTAGTGCAGGGGGTTGGGAGACCCAGTACTTC.